These 32 T cell receptor beta chains originate from one sample sequenced in a study of technical replicates of blood from a few donors. Produced via immunoSEQ multiplex PCR; TCRdb's table is partial and in-frame only. The sample contains under 85,000 clones, 91% of which appear only once. Sequencing was carried out using T cells isolated from PBMCs. These receptors all stem from a human donor in good health. Some clones in this sample may be carry-over from other donors' samples.

V gene TRBV2 combines with J gene TRBJ1-2; no reliable D call. V was cut by 9 bases and J by 4 bases, with 12 bases left in between. Germline V gives CDR1 SNHLY, CDR2 FYNNEI. The CDR3 runs 12 residues. The CDR3 coding sequence is TGTGCCAGTAGCCAACAAGCCTATGGCTACACCTTC. It codes for CASSQQAYGYTF.

This sequence joins TRBV30 and TRBJ1-2; 9 nucleotides line up with TRBD1. J lost 4 bases, V lost 2 bases, and 5 bases had no gene match. The CDR3 contains 14 residues. CDR1 and CDR2 from the germline V gene are GTSNPN and SVGIG (reference sequence). CDR3 loop: CAWSLDRGVYGYTF. The CDR3 bases are TGTGCCTGGAGTCTGGACAGGGGCGTCTATGGCTACACCTTC.

This sequence joins TRBV19 and TRBJ1-5; D uncertain. The CDR3 has 14 residues. Germline CDR1 LNHDA, CDR2 SQIVND (reference sequence). Trimming cost V 3 bases and J 5 bases, with 11 bases left between them. This chain's CDR3 is CASSMARGYQPQHF. The CDR3, as DNA: TGTGCCAGTAGTATGGCGCGGGGATATCAGCCCCAGCATTTT.

The rearrangement uses TRBV7-8 and TRBJ1-1; D is possibly TRBD1 (6 bases). Germline CDR1 reads SGHVS; CDR2 reads FQNEAQ. Trimming shortened V by 5 bases and J by 0 bases, and 16 bases separated the two germline ends. The CDR3 consists of 16 residues. CDR3 sequence: CASSLYTTGMNTEAFF. The CDR3, as DNA: TGTGCCAGCAGCCTATACACGACAGGAATGAACACTGAAGCTTTCTTT.

This rearrangement joins TRBV11-1 to TRBJ2-2; 8 bases match TRBD1. Germline trimming cut 3 bases from V and 10 bases from J; bases unmatched to any gene: 4. The CDR3 length is 13 residues. Germline assignment: CDR1 SGHAT and CDR2 FQDESV (reference sequence). This CDR3 is CASSFDRGPELFF. CDR3 bases: TGTGCCAGCAGCTTCGACAGGGGTCCGGAGCTGTTTTTT.

The rearrangement links TRBV4-1 to TRBJ2-1, with 8 bases that match TRBD2. Germline V gene sequence: CDR1 MGHRA, CDR2 YSYEKL. The CDR3 spans 15 residues. V was clipped by 2 bases and J by 1 base; unmatched bases: 1. The DNA for the CDR3 is TGCGCCAGCAGCCAATCTAGCGGGTCCTACAATGAGCAGTTCTTC. Its protein product is CASSQSSGSYNEQFF.

The rearrangement links TRBV7-9 to TRBJ1-1; D gene ambiguous. The CDR3 consists of 14 residues. Germline V gene lookup returns CDR1 SEHNR and CDR2 FQNEAQ (reference sequence). Trimming shortened V by 0 bases and J by 2 bases, and 7 bases separated the two germline ends. CDR3 sequence: CASSLAQPNTEAFF. CDR3 nucleotide sequence: TGTGCCAGCAGCTTAGCACAACCCAACACTGAAGCTTTCTTT.

This rearrangement joins TRBV7-9 to TRBJ2-6; possible D gene TRBD2, 5 bases. Germline CDR1 and CDR2: SEHNR and FQNEAQ (reference sequence). Trimming shortened V by 1 base and J by 1 base, and 5 bases separated the two germline ends. CDR3 size: 15 residues. The CDR3 region has the DNA TGTGCCAGCAGCTTAGGACTATCTGGGGCCAACGTCCTGACTTTC. This sequence encodes CASSLGLSGANVLTF.

The rearrangement joins TRBV2 to TRBJ2-1; 10 bases agree with TRBD1. V lost 7 bases and J lost 0; bases outside the gene matches: 3. CDR3 length: 15 amino acids. The germline V gene has CDR1 SNHLY and CDR2 FYNNEI. CDR3 sequence (DNA): TGTGCCAGCATTTGGACAGGGGGCTCCTACAATGAGCAGTTCTTC. Its translation is CASIWTGGSYNEQFF.

V and J are TRBV27 and TRBJ2-2, with TRBD2 matching over 8 bases. The CDR3 is 15 amino acids. CDR1 MNHEY and CDR2 SMNVEV come from the germline V gene (reference sequence). V shed 3 bases, J shed 5 bases, and the junction held 5 bases outside the gene matches. CDR3 residues: CASSLFLAGTGELFF. The CDR3 bases are TGTGCCAGCAGTTTGTTTTTAGCGGGGACCGGGGAGCTGTTTTTT.

V is TRBV4-1 and J is TRBJ2-1; TRBD2 aligns across 8 bases. J lost 7 bases, V lost 3 bases, and 5 bases had no gene match. The CDR3 is 14 amino acids. Per the germline V gene, CDR1 is MGHRA and CDR2 is YSYEKL. The CDR3 region is CASSQRTSLNEQFF. The CDR3 DNA is TGCGCCAGCAGCCAGCGGACTAGCTTAAATGAGCAGTTCTTC.

The V and J genes are TRBV6-5 and TRBJ2-7; D is unresolved. Germline assignment: CDR1 MNHEY and CDR2 SVGAGI. V lost 0 bases to trimming and J lost 1 base, with 4 bases between them. The CDR3 totals 13 residues. The CDR3 loop is CASSYSQSYEQYF. The CDR3 DNA is TGTGCCAGCAGTTACTCGCAGTCCTACGAGCAGTACTTC.

In this sample, this clone turned up once. V usage is TRBV5-6 and J usage is TRBJ2-5, with 8 bases fitting TRBD1. The CDR3 spans 15 residues. Per germline, CDR1 SGHDT and CDR2 YYEEEE. Trimming at V came to 4 bases and at J to 4 bases, leaving 9 bases not matched to a gene. CDR3 DNA sequence: TGTGCCAGCAGCCAGGACAGGGTCTCGGGAGAGACCCAGTACTTC. Translating gives CASSQDRVSGETQYF.

V and J are TRBV21-1 and TRBJ1-2; TRBD1 is the table's D call, not checked against the DNA. TRBV21-1 is a pseudogene locus. This CDR3 is built from 18 residues. CDR3 sequence (DNA): TGTGCCAGCAGCAAAGTAGTTAGGGACAGCCTAACTAACTATGGCTACACCTTC. It codes for CASSKVVRDSLTNYGYTF.

The chain employs TRBV6-5 and TRBJ2-7, with TRBD1 matching 7 bases. This CDR3 is built from 12 residues. J lost 2 bases, V lost 6 bases, and 1 base had no gene match. Per germline, CDR1 MNHEY and CDR2 SVGAGI. In DNA, the CDR3 is TGTGCCAGCAGCAGGGGGACCTACGAGCAGTACTTC. The encoded protein is CASSRGTYEQYF.

V is TRBV9 and J is TRBJ2-7; 12 positions agree with TRBD2. This CDR3 region has 16 residues. The trim removed 7 bases at V and 4 bases at J, leaving 12 bases unmatched. Looked up from germline, CDR1 is SGDLS and CDR2 is YYNGEE. CDR3 residues: CASGNPTSGSYYEQYF. The CDR3 coding sequence is TGTGCCAGCGGGAACCCGACTAGCGGGAGTTATTACGAGCAGTACTTC.

The chain has TRBV25-1 and TRBJ2-1, with 7 bases identical to TRBD2. The trim removed 5 bases at V and 9 bases at J, leaving 7 bases unmatched. Germline loops: CDR1 MGHDK, CDR2 SYGVNS. The CDR3 totals 13 residues. The CDR3 sequence is CASSSGIASEQFF. Here the CDR3 DNA reads TGTGCCAGCAGTAGCGGGATAGCGAGTGAGCAGTTCTTC.

This chain links TRBV27 with TRBJ1-1; the match to TRBD1 covers 7 bases. Trimming removed 2 bases from V and 4 bases from J; junction bases left unmatched: 1. The germline V gene has CDR1 MNHEY and CDR2 SMNVEV (reference sequence). The CDR3 has 13 residues. CDR3: CASSLPGGTEAFF. The CDR3 region has the DNA TGTGCCAGCAGTTTACCAGGGGGCACTGAAGCTTTCTTT.

V is TRBV7-8 and J is TRBJ2-5; D uncertain. CDR1 is SGHVS and CDR2 is FQNEAQ in the germline V gene. The V end was cut by 2 bases, the J end by 1 base, with 8 bases between. The CDR3 loop spans 14 amino acids. The chain's CDR3 is CASSLFKIQETQYF. CDR3 nucleotides: TGTGCCAGCAGCTTATTCAAAATCCAAGAGACCCAGTACTTC.

This clone showed up just once. The chain recombines TRBV2 with TRBJ1-5; 9 bases fit TRBD1. This CDR3 is built from 16 residues. The V gene end was trimmed by 6 bases and the J gene end by 3 bases; junction bases not matched to a gene: 9. Looked up from germline, CDR1 is SNHLY and CDR2 is FYNNEI. CDR3 protein: CASRKNTGGNNQPQHF. The CDR3 DNA sequence: TGTGCCAGCAGAAAAAATACAGGGGGCAACAATCAGCCCCAGCATTTT.

This clone was seen just once. The J gene is TRBJ1-1, the V gene TRBV6-1; 8 bases map to TRBD1. The CDR3 runs to 15 residues. With V trimmed by 0 bases and J by 5 bases, 5 bases remained unmatched. Germline CDR1 and CDR2: MNHNS and SASEGT. Here the CDR3 DNA reads TGTGCCAGCAGTGAAGCCCACAGGGGGTGGACTGAAGCTTTCTTT. Its translation is CASSEAHRGWTEAFF.

The chain is built from TRBV11-3 and TRBJ2-1, with 11 bases identical to TRBD1. Trimming removed 1 base from V and 10 bases from J; junction bases left unmatched: 3. There are 14 residues in the CDR3. Germline CDR1 reads SGHNT; CDR2 reads YENEEA. Written as DNA, the CDR3 is TGTGCCAGCAGCTTAGGGACAGGGGGCTGGGAGCAGTTCTTC. This translates into CASSLGTGGWEQFF.

Here the CDR3 reads CSSGLNTGELFF. CDR3 sequence (DNA): TGCAGCTCGGGGTTAAACACCGGGGAGCTGTTTTTT. V usage is TRBV29-1 and J usage is TRBJ2-2; D is perhaps TRBD2 (5 bases). The length of the CDR3 is 12 residues. In germline, CDR1 is SQVTM, CDR2 ANQGSEA. V lost 8 bases and J 2 bases, leaving 9 bases between the germline ends.

The chain joins TRBV9 to TRBJ2-1; 10 nucleotides agree with TRBD2. CDR3 length equals 21 residues. V dropped 2 bases and J dropped 0; count of bases not matched to a gene: 17. Germline loops: CDR1 SGDLS, CDR2 YYNGEE. In nucleotides, the CDR3 is TGTGCCAGCAGCGTCTCCGGGGGCCGGACTAGCGGACGAAGCTCCTACAATGAGCAGTTCTTC. This translates into CASSVSGGRTSGRSSYNEQFF.

This sequence joins TRBV27 and TRBJ2-1; maybe TRBD2 (6 bases). The CDR3 loop spans 15 amino acids. The germline gives CDR1 MNHEY, CDR2 SMNVEV (reference sequence). V was pared by 2 bases and J by 4 bases, with 12 bases between. The CDR3 DNA reads as TGTGCCAGCAGTTTAACGGGAGTCCCTTACAATGAGCAGTTCTTC. It yields the protein CASSLTGVPYNEQFF.

V gene TRBV19 combines with J gene TRBJ2-7; TRBD1 matches 7 bases. Germline loops: CDR1 LNHDA, CDR2 SQIVND (reference sequence). Trimming took 5 bases from V and 1 from J; bases not matched to a gene: 2. This CDR3 has 13 residues. DNA for the CDR3: TGTGCCAGTAGTGAGGGGGCATCCTACGAGCAGTACTTC. It translates to CASSEGASYEQYF.

The V call is TRBV5-6, the J call TRBJ2-7; tentatively, D is TRBD2 (7 bases). The CDR3 contains 14 residues. Germline CDR1 SGHDT, CDR2 YYEEEE. Trimming removed 4 bases at V and 3 bases at J, with 14 bases between. For the CDR3, the DNA is TGTGCCAGCAGCGATGGGGGAGGGGGCTACGAGCAGTACTTC. Translated: CASSDGGGGYEQYF.

The chain has TRBV14 and TRBJ2-3, with 7 bases lining up with TRBD1. Germline-derived CDR1 and CDR2 are SGHDN and FVKESK. This CDR3 has 15 amino acids. J gave up 1 base and V 6 bases, and 7 bases lay outside the gene matches. CDR3 DNA sequence: TGTGCCAGCAGGGGACAGCTTCGGGGCACAGATACGCAGTATTTT. This sequence encodes CASRGQLRGTDTQYF.

This clone was counted once. The chain is built from TRBV18 and TRBJ2-7, with 7 bases fitting TRBD2. From germline, CDR1 is KGHSH and CDR2 LQKENI. The CDR3 spans 15 residues. Trimming took 2 bases from V and 2 from J; bases not matched to a gene: 6. CDR3: CASSPSAGVTYEQYF. The CDR3 DNA reads TGTGCCAGCTCACCATCCGCGGGGGTAACCTACGAGCAGTACTTC.

The chain joins TRBV5-1 to TRBJ1-2; 7 nucleotides line up with TRBD1. The CDR3 covers 13 residues. The germline V gene has CDR1 SGHRS and CDR2 YFSETQ. Trimming removed 4 bases from V and 8 bases from J; junction bases left unmatched: 8. The chain's CDR3 is CASSDLTGKGYTF. The CDR3 DNA reads TGCGCCAGCAGCGACCTGACAGGGAAAGGCTACACCTTC.

This chain joins TRBV30 and TRBJ2-3; weak D call: TRBD1 (5 bases). Germline values: CDR1 GTSNPN, CDR2 SVGIG (reference sequence). The CDR3 extends over 13 amino acids. The V end lost 2 bases, the J end lost 3 bases, and 9 bases lay between the germline ends. The CDR3 coding sequence is TGTGCCTGGAGTCCTGGGGCGACAGATACGCAGTATTTT. Translating it yields CAWSPGATDTQYF. The full variable domain, completed using reference TRBV30 and TRBJ2-3, is SQTIHQWPATLVQPVGSPLSLECTVEGTSNPNLYWYRQAAGRGLQLLFYSVGIGQISSEVPQNLSASRPQDRQFILSSKKLLLSDSGFYLCAWSPGATDTQYFGPGTRLTVL.

The CDR3 region is CASPGLALDTQYF. The CDR3 DNA reads as TGTGCCAGCCCTGGCCTAGCATTAGATACGCAGTATTTT. The chain employs TRBV2 and TRBJ2-3; D might be TRBD2 (5 bases). Germline V lookup: CDR1 SNHLY, CDR2 FYNNEI. The CDR3 sequence is 13 residues long. The V end was cut by 8 bases, the J end by 5 bases, with 14 bases between. Full variable domain (missing parts from reference TRBV2 and TRBJ2-3): EPEVTQTPSHQVTQMGQEVILRCVPISNHLYFYWYRQILGQKVEFLVSFYNNEISEKSEIFDDQFSVERPDGSNFTLKIRSTKLEDSAMYFCASPGLALDTQYFGPGTRLTVL.